The 8 T cell receptor beta chains listed next were all sequenced from one sample in a study of Graves' ophthalmopathy and Graves' hyperthyroidism. Amplified material comprised TCR beta CDR3 regions derived from RNA transcripts. Second-round multiplex PCR followed a first-round RT-PCR using HTBI primers. A single record per CDR3 protein comes from TCRdb applying MiXCR to the multiplex PCR reads. The sample includes hundreds of thousands of distinct CDR3 sequences, about 46% of them seen just once. The sample comprised peripheral blood. These receptors all stem from an adult man with Graves' ophthalmopathy.

The gene calls are TRBV29-1 and TRBJ2-3, with TRBD2 identical over 10 bases. Germline CDR1 is SQVTM and CDR2 is ANQGSEA. V gave up 6 bases and J gave up 4 bases; unmatched junction bases: 10. The CDR3 is made up of 15 amino acids. The DNA for the CDR3 is TGCAGCGTATCAGCGGGGGGGCGAGAGTCAGATACGCAGTATTTT. It yields the protein CSVSAGGRESDTQYF.

The CDR3 region has the DNA TGTGCCAGTTCCCGTGGGGCCGGACGGGGGGCATCTGGGGCCAACGTCCTGACTTTC. Translation: CASSRGAGRGASGANVLTF. The gene calls are TRBV19 and TRBJ2-6; maybe TRBD2 (7 bases). Trimming took 8 bases from V and 1 from J, leaving 24 bases between them. The CDR3 covers 19 residues. Looked up from germline, CDR1 is LNHDA and CDR2 is SQIVND (reference sequence).

This clonotype has only one observation. The chain joins TRBV7-2 to TRBJ2-5; D might be TRBD2 (5 bases). Germline assignment: CDR1 SGHTA and CDR2 FQGNSA. The V end was cut by 4 bases, the J end by 0 bases, with 6 bases between. The CDR3 is made up of 13 amino acids. CDR3 loop: CTSSSGYQETQYF. The DNA for the CDR3 is TGTACCAGCAGCTCGGGGTACCAAGAGACCCAGTACTTC.

This clonotype occurred many times. The V gene is TRBV7-9, the J gene TRBJ1-5; D uncertain. This CDR3 is built from 15 residues. Trimming shortened V by 5 bases and J by 0 bases, and 11 bases separated the two germline ends. The germline V gene has CDR1 SEHNR and CDR2 FQNEAQ (reference sequence). CDR3 region: CASSAYGDSNQPQHF. In DNA, the CDR3 is TGTGCCAGCAGCGCGTACGGGGATAGCAATCAGCCCCAGCATTTT.

This clonotype was recorded a few times. CDR3 sequence (DNA): TGTGCCAGCAGCTACCTCCCGACTGGAATAAGCTCTGGGGCCAACGTCCTGACTTTC. Its protein product is CASSYLPTGISSGANVLTF. This chain connects TRBV9 to TRBJ2-6; D unclear. Germline CDR1 is SGDLS and CDR2 is YYNGEE. The CDR3 sequence is 19 residues long. Trimming shortened V by 4 bases and J by 0 bases, and 20 bases separated the two germline ends.

The chain uses TRBV2 and TRBJ2-7, with a tentative D call TRBD1 (5 bases). Germline V gives CDR1 SNHLY, CDR2 FYNNEI. The CDR3 has 15 residues. Trimming took off 4 bases at V and 3 bases at J, with 16 bases between the two ends. The CDR3 coding sequence is TGTGCCAGCAGTGGGGCGCCAGGGCAACACTACGAGCAGTACTTC. It encodes CASSGAPGQHYEQYF.

This chain's CDR3 is CASSYSAVGANVLTF. The CDR3 nucleotides read TGTGCCAGCAGTTACTCGGCGGTTGGGGCCAACGTCCTGACTTTC. V usage is TRBV6-5 and J usage is TRBJ2-6, with D uncertain. Germline values: CDR1 MNHEY, CDR2 SVGAGI. There are 15 residues in the CDR3. The V end was cut by 0 bases, the J end by 3 bases, with 6 bases between.

This clonotype was found a few times. This rearrangement joins TRBV6-5 to TRBJ2-5, with 7 bases identical to TRBD1. CDR3 length: 13 residues. CDR1 and CDR2 from the germline V gene are MNHEY and SVGAGI. Trimming took 6 bases from V and 5 from J; bases not matched to a gene: 6. The CDR3 DNA reads TGTGCCAGCAGCCGAGACAGGGTGGAGACCCAGTACTTC. It encodes CASSRDRVETQYF.